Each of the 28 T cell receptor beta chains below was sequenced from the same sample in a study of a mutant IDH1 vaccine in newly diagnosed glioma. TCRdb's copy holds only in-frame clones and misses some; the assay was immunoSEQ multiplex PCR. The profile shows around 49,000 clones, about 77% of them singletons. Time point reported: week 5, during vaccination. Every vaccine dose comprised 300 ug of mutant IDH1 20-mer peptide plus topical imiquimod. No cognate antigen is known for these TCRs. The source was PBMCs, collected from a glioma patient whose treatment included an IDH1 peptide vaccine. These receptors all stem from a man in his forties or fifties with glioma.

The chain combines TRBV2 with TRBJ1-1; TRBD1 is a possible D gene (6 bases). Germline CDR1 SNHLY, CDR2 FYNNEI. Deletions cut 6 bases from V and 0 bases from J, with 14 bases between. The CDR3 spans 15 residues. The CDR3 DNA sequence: TGTGCCAGCAGGGCCCGGACAGCGATGAACACTGAAGCTTTCTTT. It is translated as CASRARTAMNTEAFF.

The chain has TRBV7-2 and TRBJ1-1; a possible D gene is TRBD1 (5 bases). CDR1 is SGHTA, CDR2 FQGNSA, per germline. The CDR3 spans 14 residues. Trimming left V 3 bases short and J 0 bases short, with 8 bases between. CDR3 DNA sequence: TGTGCCAGCAGCTTTGGCAGGGTGAACACTGAAGCTTTCTTT. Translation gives CASSFGRVNTEAFF.

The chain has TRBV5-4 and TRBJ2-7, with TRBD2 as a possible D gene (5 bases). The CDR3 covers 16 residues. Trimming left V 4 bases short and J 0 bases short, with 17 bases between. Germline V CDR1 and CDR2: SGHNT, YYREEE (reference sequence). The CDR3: CASSPTSPTSSYEQYF. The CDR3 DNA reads TGTGCCAGCAGCCCAACTAGTCCAACCAGCTCCTACGAGCAGTACTTC.

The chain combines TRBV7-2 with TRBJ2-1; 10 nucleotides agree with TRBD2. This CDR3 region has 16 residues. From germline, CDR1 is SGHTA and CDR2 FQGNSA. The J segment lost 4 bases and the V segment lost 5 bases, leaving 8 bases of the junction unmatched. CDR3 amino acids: CASSPSSGGYYNEQFF. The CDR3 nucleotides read TGTGCCAGCAGCCCATCTAGCGGGGGTTATTACAATGAGCAGTTCTTC.

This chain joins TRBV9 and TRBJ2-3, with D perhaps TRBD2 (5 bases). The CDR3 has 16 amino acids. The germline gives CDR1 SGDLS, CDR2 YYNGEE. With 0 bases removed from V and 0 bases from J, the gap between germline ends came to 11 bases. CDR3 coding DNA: TGTGCCAGCAGCGTAGCTAGCCCTCCTAGCACAGATACGCAGTATTTT. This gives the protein CASSVASPPSTDTQYF.

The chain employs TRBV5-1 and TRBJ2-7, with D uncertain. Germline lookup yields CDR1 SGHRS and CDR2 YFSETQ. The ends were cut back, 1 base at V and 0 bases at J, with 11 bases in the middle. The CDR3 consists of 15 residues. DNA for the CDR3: TGCGCCAGCAGCTTGAAAGCAGCTAGCTCCTACGAGCAGTACTTC. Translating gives CASSLKAASSYEQYF.

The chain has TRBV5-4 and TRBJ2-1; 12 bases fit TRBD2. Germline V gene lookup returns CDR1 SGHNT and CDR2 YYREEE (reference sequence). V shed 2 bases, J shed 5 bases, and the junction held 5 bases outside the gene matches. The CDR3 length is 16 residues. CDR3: CASSLRLAGANNEQFF. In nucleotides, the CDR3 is TGTGCCAGCAGCTTAAGACTAGCGGGGGCCAACAATGAGCAGTTCTTC. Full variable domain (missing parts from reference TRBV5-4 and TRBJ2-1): ETGVTQSPTHLIKTRGQQVTLRCSSQSGHNTVSWYQQALGQGPQFIFQYYREEENGRGNFPPRFSGLQFPNYSSELNVNALELDDSALYLCASSLRLAGANNEQFFGPGTRLTVL.

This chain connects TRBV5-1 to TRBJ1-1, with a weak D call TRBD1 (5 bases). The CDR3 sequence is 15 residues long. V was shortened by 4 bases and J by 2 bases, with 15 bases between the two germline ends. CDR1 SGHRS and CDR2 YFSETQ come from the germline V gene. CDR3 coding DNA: TGCGCCAGCAGCCTCTCCCGACAGACCAACACTGAAGCTTTCTTT. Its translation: CASSLSRQTNTEAFF.

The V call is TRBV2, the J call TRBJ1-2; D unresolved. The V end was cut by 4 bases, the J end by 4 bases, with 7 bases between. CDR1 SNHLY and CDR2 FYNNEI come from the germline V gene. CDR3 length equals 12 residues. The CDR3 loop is CASSGSRYGYTF. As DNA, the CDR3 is TGTGCCAGCAGTGGAAGTCGCTATGGCTACACCTTC.

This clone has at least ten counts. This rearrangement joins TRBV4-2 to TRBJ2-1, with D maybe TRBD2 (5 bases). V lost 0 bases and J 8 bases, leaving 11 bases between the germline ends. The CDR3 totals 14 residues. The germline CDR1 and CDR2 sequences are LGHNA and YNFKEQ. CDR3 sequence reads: CASSQDWGVDEQFF. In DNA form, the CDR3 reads TGTGCCAGCAGCCAAGATTGGGGAGTGGATGAGCAGTTCTTC.

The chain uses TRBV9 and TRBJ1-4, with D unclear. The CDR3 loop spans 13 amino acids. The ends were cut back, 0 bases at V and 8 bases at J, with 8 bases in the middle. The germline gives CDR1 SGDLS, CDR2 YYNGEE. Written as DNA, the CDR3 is TGTGCCAGCAGCGTAGGGGTTGAAGAAAAACTGTTTTTT. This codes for CASSVGVEEKLFF.

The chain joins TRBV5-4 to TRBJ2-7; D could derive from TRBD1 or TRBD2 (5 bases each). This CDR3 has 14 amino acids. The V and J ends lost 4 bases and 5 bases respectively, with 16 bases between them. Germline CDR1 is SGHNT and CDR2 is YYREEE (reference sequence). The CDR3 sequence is CASSPVTGTHEQYF. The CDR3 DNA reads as TGTGCCAGCAGCCCCGTTACCGGGACCCACGAGCAGTACTTC.

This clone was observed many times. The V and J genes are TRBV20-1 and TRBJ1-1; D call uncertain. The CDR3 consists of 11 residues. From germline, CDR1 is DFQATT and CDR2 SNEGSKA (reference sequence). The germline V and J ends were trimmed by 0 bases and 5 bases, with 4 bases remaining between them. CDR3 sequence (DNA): TGCAGTGCTAGAGATAGTACTGAAGCTTTCTTT. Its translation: CSARDSTEAFF.

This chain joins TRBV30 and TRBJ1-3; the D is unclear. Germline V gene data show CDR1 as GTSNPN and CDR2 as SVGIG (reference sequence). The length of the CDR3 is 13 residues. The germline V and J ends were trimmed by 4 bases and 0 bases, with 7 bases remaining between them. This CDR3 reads CAWKQPSGNTIYF. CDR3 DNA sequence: TGTGCCTGGAAGCAGCCCTCTGGAAACACCATATATTTT.

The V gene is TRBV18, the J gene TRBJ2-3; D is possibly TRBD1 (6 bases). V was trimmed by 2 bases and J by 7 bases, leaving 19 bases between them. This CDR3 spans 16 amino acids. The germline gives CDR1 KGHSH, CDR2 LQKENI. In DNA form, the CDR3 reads TGTGCCAGCTCACCAATGAAATCCACCAGGGGAAATACGCAGTATTTT. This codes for CASSPMKSTRGNTQYF.

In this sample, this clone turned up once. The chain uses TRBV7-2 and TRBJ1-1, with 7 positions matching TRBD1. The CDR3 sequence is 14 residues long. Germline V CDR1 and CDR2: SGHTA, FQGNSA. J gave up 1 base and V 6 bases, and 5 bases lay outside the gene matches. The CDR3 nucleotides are TGTGCCAGCAGACAGGGACAGTCGAACACTGAAGCTTTCTTT. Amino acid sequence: CASRQGQSNTEAFF.

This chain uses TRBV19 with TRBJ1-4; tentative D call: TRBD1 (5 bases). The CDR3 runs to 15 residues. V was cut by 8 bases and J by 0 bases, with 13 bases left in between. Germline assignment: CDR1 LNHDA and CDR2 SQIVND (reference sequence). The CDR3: CASVRGTATNEKLFF. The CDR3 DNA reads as TGTGCCAGTGTTCGGGGGACGGCAACTAATGAAAAACTGTTTTTT.

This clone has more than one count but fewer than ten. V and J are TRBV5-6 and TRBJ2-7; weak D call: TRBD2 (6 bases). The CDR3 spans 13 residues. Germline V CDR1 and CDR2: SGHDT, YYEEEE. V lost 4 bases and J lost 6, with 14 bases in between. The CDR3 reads CASSVSGAREQYF. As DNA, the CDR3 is TGTGCCAGCAGCGTATCGGGAGCCCGCGAGCAGTACTTC.

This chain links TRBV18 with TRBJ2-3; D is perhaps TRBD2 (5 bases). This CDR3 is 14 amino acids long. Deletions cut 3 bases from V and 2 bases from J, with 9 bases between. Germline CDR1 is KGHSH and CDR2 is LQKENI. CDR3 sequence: CASSPDYYTDTQYF. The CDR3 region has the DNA TGTGCCAGCTCACCCGACTACTACACAGATACGCAGTATTTT.

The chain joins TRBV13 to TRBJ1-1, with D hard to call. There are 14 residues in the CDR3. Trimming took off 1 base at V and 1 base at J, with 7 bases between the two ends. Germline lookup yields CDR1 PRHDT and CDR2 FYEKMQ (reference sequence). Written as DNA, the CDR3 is TGTGCCAGCAGCTTAGCCGCAGGGAACACTGAAGCTTTCTTT. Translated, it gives CASSLAAGNTEAFF.

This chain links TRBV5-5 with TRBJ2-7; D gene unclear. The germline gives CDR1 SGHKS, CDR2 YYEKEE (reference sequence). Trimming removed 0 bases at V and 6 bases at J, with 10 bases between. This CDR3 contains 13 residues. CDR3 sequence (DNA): TGTGCCAGCAGCTTGGGGGTGGTAGGCGAGCAGTACTTC. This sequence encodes CASSLGVVGEQYF.

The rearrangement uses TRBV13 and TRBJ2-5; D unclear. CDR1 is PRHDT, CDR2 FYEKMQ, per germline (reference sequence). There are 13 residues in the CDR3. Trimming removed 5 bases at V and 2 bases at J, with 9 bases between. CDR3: CASSPLTQETQYF. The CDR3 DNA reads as TGTGCCAGCAGCCCCCTGACGCAAGAGACCCAGTACTTC.

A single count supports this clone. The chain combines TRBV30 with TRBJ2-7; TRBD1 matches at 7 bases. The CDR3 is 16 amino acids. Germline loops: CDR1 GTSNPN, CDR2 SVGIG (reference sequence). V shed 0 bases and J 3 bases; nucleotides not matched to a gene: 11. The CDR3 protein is CAWSVRLRQGCYEQYF. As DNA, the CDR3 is TGTGCCTGGAGTGTACGATTGCGACAGGGTTGCTACGAGCAGTACTTC.

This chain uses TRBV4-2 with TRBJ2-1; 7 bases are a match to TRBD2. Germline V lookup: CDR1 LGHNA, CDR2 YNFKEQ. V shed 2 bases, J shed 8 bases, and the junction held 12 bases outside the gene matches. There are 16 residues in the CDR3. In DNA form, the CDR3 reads TGTGCCAGCAGCCAATCATCTGGGGGGGTGGTCGATGAGCAGTTCTTC. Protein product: CASSQSSGGVVDEQFF.

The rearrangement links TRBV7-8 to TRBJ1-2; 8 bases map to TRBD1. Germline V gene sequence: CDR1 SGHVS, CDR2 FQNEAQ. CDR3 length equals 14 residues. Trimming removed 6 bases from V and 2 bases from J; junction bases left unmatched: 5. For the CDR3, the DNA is TGTGCCAGCAGACGGACAGGGAGGAACTATGGCTACACCTTC. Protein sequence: CASRRTGRNYGYTF.

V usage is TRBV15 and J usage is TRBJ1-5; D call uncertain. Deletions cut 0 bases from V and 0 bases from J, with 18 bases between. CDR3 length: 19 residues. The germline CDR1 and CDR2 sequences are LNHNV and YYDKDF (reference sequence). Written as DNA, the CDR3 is TGTGCCACCAGCAGAGAGAATTGGTCGGGTGTTTATAGCAATCAGCCCCAGCATTTT. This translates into CATSRENWSGVYSNQPQHF.

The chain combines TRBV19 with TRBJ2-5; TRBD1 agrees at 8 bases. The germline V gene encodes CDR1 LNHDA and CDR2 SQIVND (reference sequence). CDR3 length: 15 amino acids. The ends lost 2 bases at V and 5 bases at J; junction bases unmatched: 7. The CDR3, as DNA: TGTGCCAGTAGTATAAGGACAGGGCTTCGGGAGACCCAGTACTTC. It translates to CASSIRTGLRETQYF.

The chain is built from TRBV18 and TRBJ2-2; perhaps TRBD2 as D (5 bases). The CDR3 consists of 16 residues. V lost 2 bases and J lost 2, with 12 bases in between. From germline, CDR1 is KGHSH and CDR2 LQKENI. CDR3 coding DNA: TGTGCCAGCTCACCAGCGGTGGGAGCAAACACCGGGGAGCTGTTTTTT. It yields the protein CASSPAVGANTGELFF.